Shown below are 23 T cell receptor beta chains from a single sample sequenced in a study of blood T cells in healthy people across ages. Together with a sample-barcoded 5' primer, a J-beta primer mix was included in a second PCR lasting about 6 to 11 cycles. TCRdb reprocessed the 5' RACE reads with MiXCR, giving one entry per CDR3 protein. The table has over 600,000 distinct CDR3 sequences, 35% to 60% seen once; the top ten hold 15% to 20%. Sequenced: blood. The receptors come from a man older than 75 in good health.

This chain joins TRBV29-1 and TRBJ2-1, with 11 bases aligning to TRBD2. Germline lookup yields CDR1 SQVTM and CDR2 ANQGSEA. The CDR3 is 14 residues long. V gave up 7 bases and J gave up 5 bases; unmatched junction bases: 7. The CDR3, as DNA: TGCAGCGCCGAACTAGCGGGAGACAACAATGAGCAGTTCTTC. This encodes CSAELAGDNNEQFF.

This clonotype was seen only a few times. The chain combines TRBV5-1 with TRBJ2-7, with a tentative D call TRBD2 (6 bases). Germline V gene sequence: CDR1 SGHRS, CDR2 YFSETQ. The CDR3 is 15 amino acids. Between the trimmed V and J ends, which lost 4 bases and 0 bases, there was a span of 14 bases. CDR3 protein: CASSLRDSSSYEQYF. The CDR3 nucleotides read TGCGCCAGCAGCCTCCGGGACTCCAGCTCCTACGAGCAGTACTTC.

The table lists this clonotype with a few counts. CDR3 in amino acids: CASSLEGQGNEQFF. The CDR3 bases are TGCGCCAGCAGCTTGGAGGGACAGGGTAATGAGCAGTTCTTC. This chain joins TRBV5-1 and TRBJ2-1; TRBD1 agrees at 9 bases. This CDR3 region has 14 residues. Germline V gene lookup returns CDR1 SGHRS and CDR2 YFSETQ. Germline trimming cut 0 bases from V and 7 bases from J; bases unmatched to any gene: 2.

This rearrangement joins TRBV9 to TRBJ1-4, with 7 nucleotides matching TRBD1. This CDR3 is built from 15 residues. The V and J ends lost 0 bases and 6 bases, in that order; junction bases with no gene match: 5. The germline CDR1 and CDR2 sequences are SGDLS and YYNGEE. Here the CDR3 DNA reads TGTGCCAGCAGCGTAGAGGGACAGCCTGATGAAAAACTGTTTTTT. This sequence encodes CASSVEGQPDEKLFF. Full variable domain (rest looked up from reference TRBV9 and TRBJ1-4): DSGVTQTPKHLITATGQRVTLRCSPRSGDLSVYWYQQSLDQGLQFLIQYYNGEERAKGNILERFSAQQFPDLHSELNLSSLELGDSALYFCASSVEGQPDEKLFFGSGTQLSVL.

This rearrangement joins TRBV4-3 to TRBJ2-3; possible D gene TRBD1, 6 bases. The CDR3 is 15 amino acids. The V and J ends lost 1 base and 2 bases respectively, with 10 bases between them. Per the germline V gene, CDR1 is LGHNA and CDR2 is YSLEER. CDR3 bases: TGCGCCAGCAGCCAAGGACAGGACTCCACAGATACGCAGTATTTT. This translates into CASSQGQDSTDTQYF.

This sequence joins TRBV29-1 and TRBJ2-5, with 11 bases matching TRBD2. CDR1 and CDR2 (germline): SQVTM, ANQGSEA. The length of the CDR3 is 14 residues. The J segment lost 11 bases and the V segment lost 6 bases, leaving 14 bases of the junction unmatched. CDR3 sequence reads: CSVVTSGMANEQYF. CDR3 nucleotide sequence: TGCAGCGTAGTGACTAGCGGGATGGCAAATGAGCAGTACTTC.

This clonotype was recorded a few times. This chain links TRBV9 with TRBJ2-1; no clear D gene. Trimming stripped 2 bases from V and 1 base from J, with 7 bases between. The CDR3 consists of 14 residues. Germline loops: CDR1 SGDLS, CDR2 YYNGEE. The CDR3 nucleotides read TGTGCCAGCAGCGTCGATCCTTCCTACAATGAGCAGTTCTTC. Residues: CASSVDPSYNEQFF.

The V gene is TRBV3-1, the J gene TRBJ1-1; 7 nucleotides align to TRBD1. Per germline, CDR1 LGHDT and CDR2 YNNKEL (reference sequence). V was pared by 6 bases and J by 0 bases, with 4 bases of the junction left unmatched. CDR3 size: 14 residues. The CDR3: CASSKGQMNTEAFF. CDR3 bases: TGTGCCAGCAGTAAGGGACAGATGAACACTGAAGCTTTCTTT.

This clonotype has only a few counts. CDR3 residues: CSAQLADTQYF. CDR3 nucleotide sequence: TGCAGTGCTCAACTAGCAGATACGCAGTATTTT. The chain combines TRBV20-1 with TRBJ2-3; TRBD2 might be the D (5 bases). Germline V gives CDR1 DFQATT, CDR2 SNEGSKA (reference sequence). CDR3 length: 11 residues. V lost 5 bases and J 4 bases, leaving 7 bases between the germline ends.

This clonotype came up a few times. The chain links TRBV4-1 to TRBJ2-7; D unclear. The DNA end is more similar to TRBJ2-5, so the J call may be wrong. Per germline, CDR1 MGHRA and CDR2 YSYEKL. This CDR3 has 14 amino acids. CDR3 in DNA: TGCGCCAGCAGCCAAGAGTACCCGATGGAGACCCAGTACTTC. Amino acid sequence: CASSQEYPMETQYF.

A word on this clonotype: At one end the junction does not follow the germline gene, possibly because of a read error. This chain connects TRBV11-2 to TRBJ2-4, with 8 bases that match TRBD2. TRBJ2-5 explains the end of the DNA better; the J call may be wrong. The CDR3 extends over 16 amino acids. The V gene's germline CDR1 is SGHAT and CDR2 FQNNGV. The chain's CDR3 is CACSLVPSGRAETQYF. In nucleotides, the CDR3 is TGTGCCTGCAGCTTAGTACCCAGCGGGAGAGCAGAGACCCAGTACTTC.

This clonotype was recorded many times. This chain links TRBV20-1 with TRBJ2-5; weak D call: TRBD2 (6 bases). Deletions cut 3 bases from V and 4 bases from J, with 6 bases between. The length of the CDR3 is 11 residues. Germline assignment: CDR1 DFQATT and CDR2 SNEGSKA (reference sequence). The CDR3 DNA follows: TGCAGTGCTAGGGGGGGAGAGACCCAGTACTTC. Its protein is CSARGGETQYF.

The gene calls are TRBV27 and TRBJ2-7; TRBD1 agrees at 7 bases. Germline V CDR1 and CDR2: MNHEY, SMNVEV (reference sequence). Unmatched junction bases numbered 11, after V lost 6 bases and J lost 0 bases. The CDR3 has 16 residues. The CDR3 loop reads CASRNRDSATSYEQYF. CDR3 bases: TGTGCCAGCAGGAACCGGGACAGCGCTACCTCCTACGAGCAGTACTTC.

V is TRBV4-3 and J is TRBJ2-3; D is unclear. This CDR3 is built from 14 residues. Germline V lookup: CDR1 LGHNA, CDR2 YSLEER. V lost 0 bases and J 4 bases, leaving 8 bases between the germline ends. Here the CDR3 DNA reads TGCGCCAGCAGCCAAGATAAAGGGTCAGATACGCAGTATTTT. The encoded protein is CASSQDKGSDTQYF.

The V and J genes are TRBV7-9 and TRBJ2-5, with D perhaps matching TRBD1 (5 bases). Trimming removed 2 bases at V and 3 bases at J, with 16 bases between. CDR3 length: 16 amino acids. Looked up from germline, CDR1 is SEHNR and CDR2 is FQNEAQ (reference sequence). The chain's CDR3 is CASSLRFGDSKETQYF. In DNA form, the CDR3 reads TGTGCCAGCAGCTTACGGTTTGGAGACAGTAAAGAGACCCAGTACTTC.

This clonotype was counted a single time. This CDR3 is CASSFGREEDTQYF. For the CDR3, the DNA is TGTGCCAGCAGCTTCGGCAGGGAGGAAGATACGCAGTATTTT. The chain carries TRBV11-3 and TRBJ2-3, with D tentatively TRBD2 (6 bases). The V gene lost 3 bases and the J gene lost 5 bases, with 12 bases spanning the gap. The CDR3 is 14 amino acids. Germline V gene lookup returns CDR1 SGHNT and CDR2 YENEEA.

This clonotype showed up many times. The chain combines TRBV27 with TRBJ2-7; 7 bases are a match to TRBD2. Trimming removed 6 bases from V and 4 bases from J; junction bases left unmatched: 12. Germline V lookup: CDR1 MNHEY, CDR2 SMNVEV (reference sequence). The CDR3 contains 15 residues. The CDR3 loop is CASRDLGGAGYEQYF. The CDR3, as DNA: TGTGCCAGCAGAGATCTCGGGGGAGCGGGATACGAGCAGTACTTC.

Only a few counts were recorded for this clonotype. This may stem from a read error, because a much larger clone lies one nucleotide away. J is TRBJ2-1 and V is TRBV12-3 or TRBV12-4, with 12 bases aligning to TRBD2. This CDR3 region has 15 residues. V was pared by 7 bases and J by 8 bases, with 9 bases of the junction left unmatched. The CDR3 here is CASTQTSGREDEQFF. DNA for the CDR3: TGTGCCAGCACCCAGACTAGCGGGAGAGAAGATGAGCAGTTCTTC.

Turning to this clonotype: Given a much more abundant clone one base away, this may be a read error. In nucleotides, the CDR3 is TGTGCCAGCAGTTACCCCGGACAGGGGGCATGTACGCAGTATTTT. This gives the protein CASSYPGQGACTQYF. This chain connects TRBV6-6 to TRBJ2-3; 11 nucleotides align to TRBD1. Looked up from germline, CDR1 is MNHNY and CDR2 is SVGAGI (reference sequence). The CDR3 is made up of 15 amino acids. V gave up 2 bases and J gave up 8 bases; unmatched junction bases: 6.

This clonotype occurred a few times. The chain couples TRBV5-8 to TRBJ2-7; TRBD2 matches 11 bases. Trimming cost V 4 bases and J 3 bases; bases outside gene matches: 6. CDR3 size: 15 residues. Germline V gene lookup returns CDR1 SGHTS and CDR2 YDEGEE. The CDR3 protein is CASSPLLAGGYEQYF. In DNA, the CDR3 is TGTGCCAGCAGCCCCCTCCTAGCGGGAGGCTACGAGCAGTACTTC.

This clonotype was seen only a few times. This sequence joins TRBV10-1 and TRBJ2-4; D may be TRBD1 or TRBD2 (5 bases each). This CDR3 has 14 amino acids. The V gene's germline CDR1 is WNHNN and CDR2 SYGVQD (reference sequence). V dropped 2 bases and J dropped 4 bases, with 9 bases sitting between them. The CDR3 here is CASSEGGPKNIQYF. The CDR3 bases are TGCGCCAGCAGTGAGGGGGGACCGAAAAACATTCAGTACTTC.

This clonotype occurred a few times. V and J are TRBV5-1 and TRBJ2-3, with D perhaps TRBD2 (8 bases). V was shortened by 3 bases and J by 4 bases, with 24 bases between the two germline ends. Germline CDR1 SGHRS, CDR2 YFSETQ. The CDR3 sequence is 18 residues long. CDR3 sequence (DNA): TGCGCCAGCAGCTCCAGGGGGAGAAGCGGGAGTGGGTCAGATACGCAGTATTTT. This codes for CASSSRGRSGSGSDTQYF.

V and J are TRBV11-2 and TRBJ2-1; maybe TRBD1 (5 bases). Germline V CDR1 and CDR2: SGHAT, FQNNGV. V lost 5 bases and J 6 bases, leaving 20 bases between the germline ends. The CDR3 has 16 amino acids. CDR3 nucleotide sequence: TGTGCCAGCAGCCCAAGTGGGGCTATCCCTGGCAATGAGCAGTTCTTC. Translation gives CASSPSGAIPGNEQFF.